What follows is one T cell receptor beta chain and its context. Here immunoSEQ multiplex PCR was the method, and the copy in TCRdb shows in-frame clones only, minus some. The sample consists of tens of thousands of clones, about 94% of them appearing once. This sample stems from a study of T cell changes during pregnancy in multiple sclerosis. This CDR3 has 14 residues. The germline gives CDR1 SGHAT, CDR2 FQNNGV. V dropped 1 base and J dropped 5 bases, with 11 bases sitting between them. This chain links TRBV11-2 with TRBJ1-1, with TRBD1 as a possible D gene (5 bases). The TCR sequence derives from a female donor in good health, enrolled as a control in a pregnancy study. The sample in question was peripheral blood, obtained in the first trimester of pregnancy. CDR3 DNA sequence: TGTGCCAGCAGCTTAGTGGGGGGAGGAACTGAAGCTTTCTTT. It is translated as CASSLVGGGTEAFF.